This TCR beta chain was sequenced for a study of CD8 T cells in ankylosing spondylitis. Regarding the study as a whole: Blood of patients with ankylosing spondylitis appeared to be characterized by a TCR beta motif of about 8 highly homologous variants. Disease-linked clones bore a CD8+ phenotype, appearing relatively rarely in peripheral blood.

TCRdb reanalysed the 5' RACE reads using MiXCR and keeps one entry per CDR3 protein. This table holds approximately 300,000 distinct CDR3 sequences, around 8% found once. There are many counts of this clonotype. The antigen remains undetermined. The CDR3 is 13 residues long. Germline CDR1 reads MNHEY; CDR2 reads SVGEGT. V gave up 6 bases and J gave up 9 bases, with 18 bases separating them. Material: blood, either unsorted or a sorted T cell fraction (not recorded which). The sequence was collected from a male donor with ankylosing spondylitis. The chain recombines TRBV6-2 or TRBV6-3 with TRBJ2-7, with D maybe TRBD2 (6 bases). The CDR3 DNA reads as TGTGCCAGCAGCAACCCCACTCCAGCGGGGCAGTACTTC. It yields the protein CASSNPTPAGQYF.